The 24 T cell receptor beta chains reported below all come from one sample, sequenced in a study of technical replicates of blood from several donors. The protocol was immunoSEQ multiplex PCR, while the TCRdb copy is restricted to in-frame clones and leaves out a portion. Among tens of thousands of clones, more than 90% were seen once, and the ten largest hold about 4.5%. Sequencing was performed on PBMCs. The receptors come from a human donor in good health. Some clones in this sample may be carry-over from other donors' samples.

The V call is TRBV9, the J call TRBJ1-6, with D perhaps TRBD1 (5 bases). V lost 3 bases to trimming and J lost 9 bases, with 19 bases between them. Germline assignment: CDR1 SGDLS and CDR2 YYNGEE. CDR3 length equals 16 residues. Here the CDR3 DNA reads TGTGCCAGCAGCGGCCGGAATCGACAGACGGGTTCACCCCTCCACTTT. Its protein product is CASSGRNRQTGSPLHF.

In DNA form, the CDR3 reads TGTGCCTGTAACAGGGGTTGGCCTAACTATGGCTACACCTTC. This sequence encodes CACNRGWPNYGYTF. V usage is TRBV30 and J usage is TRBJ1-2; TRBD1 aligns across 7 bases. The V gene end was trimmed by 6 bases and the J gene end by 0 bases; junction bases not matched to a gene: 7. CDR1 and CDR2 (germline): GTSNPN, SVGIG (reference sequence). CDR3 length: 14 residues. The full variable domain, with the rest looked up from reference TRBV30 and TRBJ1-2, is SQTIHQWPATLVQPVGSPLSLECTVEGTSNPNLYWYRQAAGRGLQLLFYSVGIGQISSEVPQNLSASRPQDRQFILSSKKLLLSDSGFYLCACNRGWPNYGYTFGSGTRLTVV.

Only a few counts were recorded for this clone. The CDR3 sequence: CASSEGAGGTEAFF. The CDR3 DNA is TGTGCCAGCAGTGAGGGGGCGGGGGGCACTGAAGCTTTCTTT. The genes are TRBV2 and TRBJ1-1; TRBD1 is a possible D gene (6 bases). This CDR3 has 14 residues. V was clipped by 3 bases and J by 4 bases, with 12 bases between them. Looked up from germline, CDR1 is SNHLY and CDR2 is FYNNEI.

V usage is TRBV6-6 and J usage is TRBJ2-7; 8 nucleotides match TRBD2. The germline CDR1 and CDR2 sequences are MNHNY and SVGAGI (reference sequence). This CDR3 region has 15 residues. Losses at the gene ends were 5 bases for V and 3 bases for J; bases not matched to a gene: 9. The chain's CDR3 is CASSDPTSALYEQYF. The CDR3 DNA reads as TGTGCCAGCAGTGACCCGACTAGCGCGCTCTACGAGCAGTACTTC.

CDR3 coding DNA: TGTGCCAGCAGCCCATCGGGGGGCGGCGGCTACACCTTC. Translating it yields CASSPSGGGGYTF. The chain is built from TRBV5-8 and TRBJ1-2; TRBD1 is a possible D gene (6 bases). The germline V gene encodes CDR1 SGHTS and CDR2 YDEGEE. The CDR3 runs to 13 residues. Trimming took off 4 bases at V and 8 bases at J, with 15 bases between the two ends. The full variable domain, completed using reference TRBV5-8 and TRBJ1-2, is EAGVTQSPTHLIKTRGQQATLRCSPISGHTSVYWYQQALGLGLQFLLWYDEGEERNRGNFPPRFSGRQFPNYSSELNVNALELEDSALYLCASSPSGGGGYTFGSGTRLTVV.

The chain joins TRBV9 to TRBJ1-2, with D perhaps TRBD1 (5 bases). Germline V lookup: CDR1 SGDLS, CDR2 YYNGEE. Deletions cut 5 bases from V and 8 bases from J, with 22 bases between. The CDR3 contains 15 residues. The CDR3 sequence is CASSKPGGGGGGYTF. DNA of the CDR3: TGTGCCAGCAGTAAACCCGGCGGGGGGGGAGGGGGCTACACCTTC.

The chain is built from TRBV7-9 and TRBJ1-6; TRBD1 might be the D (5 bases). V lost 4 bases and J 8 bases, leaving 9 bases between the germline ends. The CDR3 is 13 amino acids. The germline V gene has CDR1 SEHNR and CDR2 FQNEAQ (reference sequence). The CDR3 sequence is CASSSGGYSPLHF. The CDR3 nucleotides are TGTGCCAGCAGCTCGGGGGGGTATTCACCCCTCCACTTT.

The V gene is TRBV18, the J gene TRBJ1-1, with TRBD1 as a possible D gene (5 bases). This CDR3 contains 13 residues. Germline V CDR1 and CDR2: KGHSH, LQKENI. V shed 3 bases and J shed 7 bases, with 12 bases lying between them. Here the CDR3 reads CASSPSRDNEAFF. In nucleotides, the CDR3 is TGTGCCAGCTCACCGTCCAGGGATAATGAAGCTTTCTTT. The entire variable domain, with the rest obtained from reference TRBV18 and TRBJ1-1, is as follows: NAGVMQNPRHLVRRRGQEARLRCSPMKGHSHVYWYRQLPEEGLKFMVYLQKENIIDESGMPKERFSAEFPKEGPSILRIQQVVRGDSAAYFCASSPSRDNEAFFGQGTRLTVV.

The chain links TRBV4-2 to TRBJ1-2; possibly TRBD1 for D (6 bases). Germline CDR1 reads LGHNA; CDR2 reads YNFKEQ. V lost 0 bases, J lost 5 bases, and 16 bases lay in between. The CDR3 is 16 residues long. The CDR3 reads CASSQDRWTAVYGYTF. As DNA, the CDR3 is TGTGCCAGCAGCCAAGATAGGTGGACAGCAGTTTATGGCTACACCTTC.

V gene TRBV9 combines with J gene TRBJ2-1, with TRBD2 matching 9 bases. Per germline, CDR1 SGDLS and CDR2 YYNGEE. This CDR3 is 16 amino acids long. Trimming at V came to 1 base and at J to 4 bases, leaving 6 bases not matched to a gene. DNA for the CDR3: TGTGCCAGCAGCGTATCCCAGCGGGAGGATTACAATGAGCAGTTCTTC. As protein: CASSVSQREDYNEQFF.

This clone showed up just once. The rearrangement joins TRBV7-3 to TRBJ2-1, with 8 positions matching TRBD2. This CDR3 is 16 amino acids long. Germline values: CDR1 SGHTA, CDR2 FQGTGA. J was trimmed by 5 bases and V by 5 bases; bases with no gene match: 11. CDR3: CASSPQGPGGDNEQFF. The CDR3 region has the DNA TGTGCCAGCAGCCCGCAGGGTCCCGGGGGGGACAATGAGCAGTTCTTC.

The chain couples TRBV5-8 to TRBJ2-2; TRBD1 matches 8 bases. Per the germline V gene, CDR1 is SGHTS and CDR2 is YDEGEE. This CDR3 comprises 17 residues. V lost 1 base to trimming and J lost 1 base; unmatched junction nucleotides: 6. CDR3 residues: CASSLRQGARNTGELFF. CDR3 DNA: TGTGCCAGCAGCTTGCGGCAGGGGGCGCGGAACACCGGGGAGCTGTTTTTT.

V gene TRBV7-9 combines with J gene TRBJ1-5; the match to TRBD1 covers 8 bases. Germline V CDR1 and CDR2: SEHNR, FQNEAQ (reference sequence). After removal of 1 base from V and 1 base from J, the junction contained 12 bases not matched to a gene. The CDR3 runs 19 residues. The CDR3: CASSLDRGRGRDSNQPQHF. DNA for the CDR3: TGTGCCAGCAGCTTAGATCGCGGCAGGGGGCGAGACAGCAATCAGCCCCAGCATTTT.

This chain links TRBV30 with TRBJ1-4; D perhaps matches TRBD1 (6 bases). Germline CDR1 GTSNPN, CDR2 SVGIG (reference sequence). The CDR3 has 13 amino acids. Trimming took off 7 bases at V and 4 bases at J, with 13 bases between the two ends. In nucleotides, the CDR3 is TGTGCCTATGGGGGGGACAATAATGAAAAACTGTTTTTT. This encodes CAYGGDNNEKLFF.

This chain connects TRBV7-9 to TRBJ1-2; 7 bases fit TRBD1. There are 14 residues in the CDR3. Losses at the gene ends were 6 bases for V and 7 bases for J; bases not matched to a gene: 11. The germline V gene has CDR1 SEHNR and CDR2 FQNEAQ (reference sequence). CDR3 region: CASSETGRTTGYTF. The CDR3 coding sequence is TGTGCCAGCAGTGAGACAGGGCGGACAACTGGCTACACCTTC.

The chain links TRBV5-8 to TRBJ2-7, with 7 bases lining up with TRBD1. CDR3 length: 15 amino acids. Germline assignment: CDR1 SGHTS and CDR2 YDEGEE. The V and J ends lost 4 bases and 2 bases, in that order; junction bases with no gene match: 9. The CDR3: CASSTGDRSTYEQYF. CDR3 nucleotide sequence: TGTGCCAGCAGCACCGGGGACAGATCGACCTACGAGCAGTACTTC.

The rearrangement joins TRBV5-4 to TRBJ1-1; 10 bases agree with TRBD1. The ends lost 3 bases at V and 3 bases at J; junction bases unmatched: 8. The germline gives CDR1 SGHNT, CDR2 YYREEE (reference sequence). The CDR3 consists of 16 residues. The CDR3 is CASSSPAGTGDTEAFF. The CDR3 DNA reads TGTGCCAGCAGCTCCCCGGCGGGGACAGGGGACACTGAAGCTTTCTTT.

This chain connects TRBV18 to TRBJ1-5; 12 nucleotides agree with TRBD1. The germline V gene has CDR1 KGHSH and CDR2 LQKENI. The CDR3 has 15 amino acids. The trim removed 1 base at V and 6 bases at J, leaving 1 base unmatched. The CDR3 region is CASSPQGQGAQPQHF. CDR3 in DNA: TGTGCCAGCTCACCACAGGGACAGGGGGCTCAGCCCCAGCATTTT.

The V call is TRBV30, the J call TRBJ2-7; D possibly corresponds to TRBD2 (6 bases). V lost 1 base to trimming and J lost 6 bases, with 10 bases between them. Germline V gene sequence: CDR1 GTSNPN, CDR2 SVGIG (reference sequence). This CDR3 contains 12 residues. In nucleotides, the CDR3 is TGTGCCTGGAGTGCGGGGGTCCTCGAGCAGTACTTC. It codes for CAWSAGVLEQYF.

The chain has TRBV27 and TRBJ2-2, with 8 bases fitting TRBD1. Germline assignment: CDR1 MNHEY and CDR2 SMNVEV (reference sequence). The V segment lost 5 bases and the J segment 6 bases; nucleotides outside the gene matches: 11. The CDR3 extends over 16 amino acids. The CDR3 sequence: CASSPRPGQVAGELFF. The DNA for the CDR3 is TGTGCCAGCAGTCCCAGACCGGGACAGGTCGCCGGGGAGCTGTTTTTT.

This clone has more than one count but fewer than ten. The V call is TRBV5-1, the J call TRBJ2-7; no clear D gene. Germline V gene data show CDR1 as SGHRS and CDR2 as YFSETQ. Trimming left V 4 bases short and J 6 bases short, with 14 bases between. The CDR3 sequence is 13 residues long. CDR3 amino acids: CASSATGHGEQYF. CDR3 DNA sequence: TGCGCCAGCAGCGCGACTGGTCATGGCGAGCAGTACTTC.

In nucleotides, the CDR3 is TGCGCCAGCAGCCAAGATCGTGGACAGGGAGGTTTCGACGAGCAGTACTTC. Its protein is CASSQDRGQGGFDEQYF. The V and J genes are TRBV4-3 and TRBJ2-7; 8 bases are a match to TRBD1. The trim removed 0 bases at V and 5 bases at J, leaving 12 bases unmatched. Germline V gene data show CDR1 as LGHNA and CDR2 as YSLEER. This CDR3 is 17 amino acids long.

The sample holds one count of this clone. This chain joins TRBV5-1 and TRBJ2-7; TRBD2 is a possible D gene (5 bases). Trimming shortened V by 0 bases and J by 3 bases, and 10 bases separated the two germline ends. Germline V lookup: CDR1 SGHRS, CDR2 YFSETQ. The CDR3 spans 14 residues. The CDR3 nucleotides are TGCGCCAGCAGCTTGGGAGGGTTGATCTACGAGCAGTACTTC. It specifies CASSLGGLIYEQYF.

The chain recombines TRBV13 with TRBJ1-2, with TRBD1 identical over 8 bases. Germline assignment: CDR1 PRHDT and CDR2 FYEKMQ (reference sequence). CDR3 length: 15 amino acids. V dropped 3 bases and J dropped 8; count of bases not matched to a gene: 11. CDR3 bases: TGTGCCAGCAGCTTTGTCCCGGACTCAGGGGGCGGCTACACCTTC. This translates into CASSFVPDSGGGYTF.